These T cell receptor beta chains were read from a single sample in a study of metastatic and nonmetastatic thyroid tumors. Via MiXCR, TCRdb re-called the PCR reads. The sample holds some 41,000 clones, about 3.3% seen once. Sequencing used blood. These receptors originate from a female donor with papillary thyroid cancer or a benign thyroid nodule (not recorded which). Some clones in this sample may be carry-over from other donors' samples. The CDR3 runs from the conserved cysteine through the conserved F or W. The D gene is left open where the match is weak. Some rows have no size entry. The others give once, few or many, or a class for an expanded clone.

D gene: -
V gene: TRBV2
clone size: once
CDR3 length: 14
J gene: TRBJ2-3
CDR3 protein: CASRDSGSTETQYF
CDR3 DNA: TGTGCCAGCAGAGATAGCGGAAGCACAGAGACGCAGTATTTT

D gene: -
V gene: TRBV13
clone size: -
CDR3 length: 14
J gene: TRBJ1-1
CDR3 protein: CASSVFESPTEAFF
CDR3 DNA: TGTGCCAGCAGCGTGTTTGAATCGCCCACTGAAGCTTTCTTT

D gene: TRBD1
V gene: TRBV5-6
clone size: few
CDR3 length: 15
J gene: TRBJ1-3
CDR3 protein: CASSVGTGSGNTIYF
CDR3 DNA: TGTGCCAGCAGCGTAGGGACAGGGTCGGGAAACACCATATATTTT

D gene: TRBD1
V gene: TRBV12-3/TRBV12-4
clone size: many
CDR3 length: 14
J gene: TRBJ2-2
CDR3 protein: CASRRTGQDGELFF
CDR3 DNA: TGTGCCAGCAGACGGACAGGTCAGGACGGGGAGCTGTTTTTT

D gene: -
V gene: TRBV7-2
clone size: few
CDR3 length: 12
J gene: TRBJ1-5
CDR3 protein: CASSLQGQPQHF
CDR3 DNA: TGTGCCAGCAGCTTACAGGGTCAGCCCCAGCATTTT

D gene: -
V gene: TRBV6-2/TRBV6-3
clone size: -
CDR3 length: 16
J gene: TRBJ1-2
CDR3 protein: CASSPWEGDVNYGYTF
CDR3 DNA: TGTGCCAGCAGCCCTTGGGAGGGGGACGTTAACTATGGCTACACCTTC

D gene: -
V gene: TRBV20-1
clone size: few
CDR3 length: 12
J gene: TRBJ1-5
CDR3 protein: CSASSGLQPQHF
CDR3 DNA: TGCAGTGCTAGTTCAGGGTTGCAGCCCCAGCATTTT

D gene: -
V gene: TRBV5-5
clone size: many
CDR3 length: 14
J gene: TRBJ1-4
CDR3 protein: CASSFLSTGTSLFF
CDR3 DNA: TGTGCCAGCAGCTTTTTATCGACCGGGACCTCTCTGTTTTTT

D gene: TRBD2
V gene: TRBV2
clone size: many
CDR3 length: 14
J gene: TRBJ2-1
CDR3 protein: CASSAGSGSDEQFF
CDR3 DNA: TGTGCCAGCAGTGCCGGTAGCGGGAGTGATGAGCAGTTCTTC

D gene: -
V gene: TRBV20-1
clone size: many
CDR3 length: 11
J gene: TRBJ2-3
CDR3 protein: CSALLGDTQYF
CDR3 DNA: TGCAGTGCACTTCTAGGGGATACGCAGTATTTT

D gene: -
V gene: TRBV6-1
clone size: many
CDR3 length: 13
J gene: TRBJ1-5
CDR3 protein: CASRSGGYQPQHF
CDR3 DNA: TGTGCCAGCCGTTCGGGGGGGTATCAGCCCCAGCATTTT

D gene: -
V gene: TRBV20-1
clone size: few
CDR3 length: 15
J gene: TRBJ2-5
CDR3 protein: CSAIALGTGEETQYF
CDR3 DNA: TGCAGTGCTATAGCCCTAGGGACGGGAGAAGAGACCCAGTACTTC

D gene: -
V gene: TRBV20-1
clone size: few
CDR3 length: 14
J gene: TRBJ2-3
CDR3 protein: CSASADWETDTQYF
CDR3 DNA: TGCAGTGCTAGCGCAGACTGGGAGACAGATACGCAGTATTTT

D gene: TRBD2
V gene: TRBV20-1
clone size: few
CDR3 length: 15
J gene: TRBJ2-3
CDR3 protein: CSARGLAGVTDTQYF
CDR3 DNA: TGCAGTGCTAGAGGACTAGCGGGAGTCACAGATACGCAGTATTTT

D gene: -
V gene: TRBV24-1
clone size: many
CDR3 length: 12
J gene: TRBJ1-1
CDR3 protein: CATSDPATKAFF
CDR3 DNA: TGTGCCACCAGTGATCCCGCGACCAAAGCTTTCTTT

D gene: TRBD1
V gene: TRBV5-5
clone size: few
CDR3 length: 16
J gene: TRBJ1-5
CDR3 protein: CASSLMPGGVSGPQHF
CDR3 DNA: TGTGCCAGCAGCTTGATGCCAGGGGGCGTCTCGGGGCCCCAGCATTTT

D gene: -
V gene: TRBV28
clone size: many
CDR3 length: 16
J gene: TRBJ2-6
CDR3 protein: CASSHTLGAGANVLTF
CDR3 DNA: TGTGCCAGCAGTCACACTTTGGGGGCTGGGGCCAACGTCCTGACTTTC

D gene: -
V gene: TRBV7-2
clone size: -
CDR3 length: 13
J gene: TRBJ1-4
CDR3 protein: CASSLTGPEKLFF
CDR3 DNA: TGTGCCAGCAGCTTGACGGGACCAGAAAAACTGTTTTTT

D gene: -
V gene: TRBV27
clone size: -
CDR3 length: 15
J gene: TRBJ1-2
CDR3 protein: CASSLRGDFDYGYTF
CDR3 DNA: TGTGCCAGCAGTTTAAGAGGGGATTTCGACTATGGCTACACCTTC

D gene: -
V gene: TRBV6-5
clone size: -
CDR3 length: 13
J gene: TRBJ2-3
CDR3 protein: CASSSRSRGAQYF
CDR3 DNA: TGTGCCAGCAGTTCGCGAAGCAGGGGGGCGCAGTATTTT

D gene: TRBD1
V gene: TRBV6-1
clone size: many
CDR3 length: 15
J gene: TRBJ1-3
CDR3 protein: CASSPEGAGGNTIYF
CDR3 DNA: TGTGCCAGCAGCCCCGAGGGGGCCGGTGGAAACACCATATATTTT

D gene: -
V gene: TRBV20-1
clone size: few
CDR3 length: 11
J gene: TRBJ2-7
CDR3 protein: CSANHDYEQYF
CDR3 DNA: TGCAGTGCCAACCACGACTACGAGCAGTACTTC

D gene: TRBD1
V gene: TRBV20-1
clone size: -
CDR3 length: 15
J gene: TRBJ1-6
CDR3 protein: CSASPRQGDNSPLHF
CDR3 DNA: TGCAGTGCTTCCCCTCGACAGGGGGACAATTCACCCCTCCACTTT

D gene: TRBD1
V gene: TRBV5-1
clone size: -
CDR3 length: 18
J gene: TRBJ2-3
CDR3 protein: CASSRQGDAFGHTDTQYF
CDR3 DNA: TGCGCCAGCAGCCGACAGGGGGACGCCTTTGGACACACAGATACGCAGTATTTT

D gene: -
V gene: TRBV30
clone size: many
CDR3 length: 13
J gene: TRBJ2-2
CDR3 protein: CAWSVGWTGELFF
CDR3 DNA: TGTGCCTGGAGTGTGGGTTGGACCGGGGAGCTGTTTTTT

D gene: -
V gene: TRBV27
clone size: many
CDR3 length: 17
J gene: TRBJ1-5
CDR3 protein: CASSPRGGFAFNQPQHF
CDR3 DNA: TGTGCCAGCAGTCCTCGAGGGGGATTTGCATTCAATCAGCCCCAGCATTTT

D gene: -
V gene: TRBV7-2
clone size: many
CDR3 length: 14
J gene: TRBJ2-6
CDR3 protein: CPIKETSGANVLTF
CDR3 DNA: TGTCCCATAAAGGAGACATCTGGGGCCAACGTCCTGACTTTC

D gene: TRBD1
V gene: TRBV19
clone size: many
CDR3 length: 16
J gene: TRBJ1-1
CDR3 protein: CASRTGTGFSNTEAFF
CDR3 DNA: TGTGCCAGTAGGACCGGGACAGGCTTTTCGAACACTGAAGCTTTCTTT

D gene: TRBD1
V gene: TRBV28
clone size: few
CDR3 length: 12
J gene: TRBJ1-2
CDR3 protein: CASSLTGEGYTF
CDR3 DNA: TGTGCCAGCAGTTTAACAGGGGAGGGCTACACTTTC

D gene: TRBD1
V gene: TRBV19
clone size: many
CDR3 length: 15
J gene: TRBJ1-5
CDR3 protein: CASSIAWTGNQPQHF
CDR3 DNA: TGTGCCAGTAGTATAGCGTGGACAGGGAATCAGCCCCAGCATTTT

D gene: -
V gene: TRBV27
clone size: many
CDR3 length: 14
J gene: TRBJ2-1
CDR3 protein: CASSNGDGNNEQFF
CDR3 DNA: TGTGCCAGCAGCAACGGGGACGGCAACAATGAGCAGTTCTTC

D gene: -
V gene: TRBV12-3/TRBV12-4
clone size: many
CDR3 length: 15
J gene: TRBJ1-1
CDR3 protein: CASSPHGGLNTEAFF
CDR3 DNA: TGTGCCAGCAGTCCCCACGGAGGCTTGAACACTGAAGCTTTCTTT

D gene: -
V gene: TRBV27
clone size: -
CDR3 length: 14
J gene: TRBJ2-2
CDR3 protein: CASRYQTDTGELFF
CDR3 DNA: TGTGCCAGCAGATACCAGACAGACACCGGGGAGCTGTTTTTT

D gene: TRBD2
V gene: TRBV6-1
clone size: many
CDR3 length: 17
J gene: TRBJ2-1
CDR3 protein: CASSLGLAGVGYNEQFF
CDR3 DNA: TGTGCCAGCAGTCTCGGACTAGCGGGAGTCGGGTACAATGAGCAGTTCTTC

D gene: -
V gene: TRBV27
clone size: -
CDR3 length: 16
J gene: TRBJ1-1
CDR3 protein: CASSLGAGAGNTEAFF
CDR3 DNA: TGTGCCAGCAGTCTCGGGGCGGGGGCGGGAAACACTGAAGCTTTCTTT

D gene: -
V gene: TRBV5-4
clone size: many
CDR3 length: 14
J gene: TRBJ1-5
CDR3 protein: CASSLQDSNQPQHF
CDR3 DNA: TGTGCCAGCAGTCTACAGGATAGCAATCAGCCCCAGCATTTT

D gene: TRBD1
V gene: TRBV6-1
clone size: many
CDR3 length: 14
J gene: TRBJ2-5
CDR3 protein: CASNPTGTQETQYF
CDR3 DNA: TGTGCCAGCAACCCGACAGGGACACAAGAGACCCAGTACTTC

D gene: -
V gene: TRBV7-3
clone size: many
CDR3 length: 16
J gene: TRBJ2-3
CDR3 protein: CASSLTPAGLTDTQYF
CDR3 DNA: TGTGCCAGCAGCTTAACTCCAGCGGGTTTGACAGATACGCAGTATTTT

D gene: -
V gene: TRBV11-3
clone size: many
CDR3 length: 15
J gene: TRBJ2-5
CDR3 protein: CASSLVGVTQETQYF
CDR3 DNA: TGTGCCAGCAGCTTAGTAGGAGTCACACAAGAGACCCAGTACTTC

D gene: -
V gene: TRBV5-1
clone size: few
CDR3 length: 14
J gene: TRBJ1-4
CDR3 protein: CASSLIGGDEKLFF
CDR3 DNA: TGCGCCAGCAGCCTGATTGGGGGGGATGAAAAACTGTTTTTT

D gene: TRBD1
V gene: TRBV19
clone size: many
CDR3 length: 15
J gene: TRBJ1-4
CDR3 protein: CASSFGTGDVEKLFF
CDR3 DNA: TGTGCCAGTAGTTTCGGGACAGGTGACGTGGAAAAACTGTTTTTT

D gene: -
V gene: TRBV6-5
clone size: -
CDR3 length: 12
J gene: TRBJ2-1
CDR3 protein: CASSYDRYLQFF
CDR3 DNA: TGTGCCAGCAGTTACGACAGGTACTTGCAGTTCTTC

D gene: -
V gene: TRBV5-1
clone size: -
CDR3 length: 16
J gene: TRBJ1-6
CDR3 protein: CASSFEGGIGNSPLHF
CDR3 DNA: TGCGCCAGCAGCTTTGAAGGGGGAATAGGTAATTCACCCCTCCACTTT

D gene: -
V gene: TRBV28
clone size: few
CDR3 length: 15
J gene: TRBJ2-1
CDR3 protein: CASSSDDREGDEQFF
CDR3 DNA: TGTGCCAGCAGTTCAGATGACAGGGAGGGCGATGAGCAGTTCTTC

D gene: TRBD2
V gene: TRBV6-1
clone size: -
CDR3 length: 12
J gene: TRBJ2-1
CDR3 protein: CASSSGRGEQFF
CDR3 DNA: TGTGCCAGCAGTAGCGGGAGAGGGGAGCAGTTCTTC

D gene: TRBD1
V gene: TRBV12-3/TRBV12-4
clone size: -
CDR3 length: 16
J gene: TRBJ2-6
CDR3 protein: CASRRQGHSGANVLTF
CDR3 DNA: TGTGCCAGCAGACGACAGGGCCACTCTGGGGCCAACGTCCTGACTTTC

D gene: -
V gene: TRBV28
clone size: few
CDR3 length: 13
J gene: TRBJ1-2
CDR3 protein: CASRIGLNYGYTF
CDR3 DNA: TGTGCCAGCAGAATCGGGCTTAACTATGGCTACACCTTC

D gene: -
V gene: TRBV5-1
clone size: few
CDR3 length: 15
J gene: TRBJ2-3
CDR3 protein: CASSRLEPSTDTQYF
CDR3 DNA: TGCGCCAGCAGCAGACTTGAACCTAGCACAGATACGCAGTATTTT

D gene: -
V gene: TRBV7-2
clone size: few
CDR3 length: 13
J gene: TRBJ1-6
CDR3 protein: CASSYSARGPLHF
CDR3 DNA: TGTGCCAGCAGCTATAGCGCCAGGGGTCCCCTCCACTTT

D gene: -
V gene: TRBV3-1
clone size: few
CDR3 length: 12
J gene: TRBJ1-1
CDR3 protein: CASSRSGVEAFF
CDR3 DNA: TGTGCCAGCAGCCGCTCCGGGGTTGAAGCTTTCTTT

D gene: -
V gene: TRBV11-3
clone size: many
CDR3 length: 14
J gene: TRBJ2-2
CDR3 protein: CASSLGVSTGELFF
CDR3 DNA: TGTGCCAGCAGCTTAGGTGTTAGTACCGGGGAGCTGTTTTTT

D gene: -
V gene: TRBV6-9
clone size: few
CDR3 length: 14
J gene: TRBJ1-2
CDR3 protein: CASSYTGPGYGYTF
CDR3 DNA: TGTGCCAGCAGTTACACAGGGCCAGGTTATGGCTACACCTTC

D gene: -
V gene: TRBV10-2
clone size: few
CDR3 length: 13
J gene: TRBJ2-7
CDR3 protein: CASGDRTTYEQYF
CDR3 DNA: TGCGCCAGCGGTGACAGGACCACCTACGAGCAGTACTTC